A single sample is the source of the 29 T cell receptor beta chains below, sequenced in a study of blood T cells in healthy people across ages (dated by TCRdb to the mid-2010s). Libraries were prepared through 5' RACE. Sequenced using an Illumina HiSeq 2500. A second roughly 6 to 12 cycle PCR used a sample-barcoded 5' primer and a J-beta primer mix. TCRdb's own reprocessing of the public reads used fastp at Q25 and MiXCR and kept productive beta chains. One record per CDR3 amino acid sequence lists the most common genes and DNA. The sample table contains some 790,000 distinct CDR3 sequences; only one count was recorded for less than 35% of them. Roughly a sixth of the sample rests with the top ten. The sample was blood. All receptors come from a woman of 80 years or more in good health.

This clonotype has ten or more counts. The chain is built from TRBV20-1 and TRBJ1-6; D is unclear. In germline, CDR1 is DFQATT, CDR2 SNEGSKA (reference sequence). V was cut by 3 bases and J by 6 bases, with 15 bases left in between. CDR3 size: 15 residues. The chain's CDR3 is CSASLGNTVNSPLHF. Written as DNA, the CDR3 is TGCAGTGCTAGTCTGGGGAACACGGTTAATTCACCCCTCCACTTT.

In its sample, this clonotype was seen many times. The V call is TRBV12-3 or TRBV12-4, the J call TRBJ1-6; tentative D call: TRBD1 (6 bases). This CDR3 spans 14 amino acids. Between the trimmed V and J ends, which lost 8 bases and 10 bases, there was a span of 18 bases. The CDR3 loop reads CASRGDTSGSPLHF. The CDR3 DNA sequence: TGTGCCAGCCGAGGGGACACTTCGGGATCACCCCTCCACTTT.

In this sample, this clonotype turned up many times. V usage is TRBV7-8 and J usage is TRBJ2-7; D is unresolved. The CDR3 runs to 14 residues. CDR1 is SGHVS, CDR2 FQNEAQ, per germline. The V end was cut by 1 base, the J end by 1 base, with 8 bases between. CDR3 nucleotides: TGTGCCAGCAGCTTAGAGGCCAGTTCCTACGAGCAGTACTTC. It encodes CASSLEASSYEQYF.

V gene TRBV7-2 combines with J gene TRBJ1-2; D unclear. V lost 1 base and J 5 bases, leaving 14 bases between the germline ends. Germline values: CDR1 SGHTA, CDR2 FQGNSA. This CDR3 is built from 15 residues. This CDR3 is CASSLVSVGEYGYTF. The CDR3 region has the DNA TGTGCCAGCAGCTTAGTTTCTGTCGGAGAATATGGCTACACCTTC.

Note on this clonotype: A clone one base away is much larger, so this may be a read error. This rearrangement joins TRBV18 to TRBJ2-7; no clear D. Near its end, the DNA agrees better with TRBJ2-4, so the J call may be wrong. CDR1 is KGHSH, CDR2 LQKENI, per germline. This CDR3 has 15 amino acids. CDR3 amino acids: CASSQLALGRNIQYF. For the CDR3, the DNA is TGTGCCAGCTCACAACTCGCCCTTGGCAGAAACATTCAGTACTTC.

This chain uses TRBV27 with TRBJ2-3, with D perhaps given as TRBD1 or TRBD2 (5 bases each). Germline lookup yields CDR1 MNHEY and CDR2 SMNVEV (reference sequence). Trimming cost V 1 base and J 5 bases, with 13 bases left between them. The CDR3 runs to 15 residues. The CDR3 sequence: CASSLYMGVRDTQYF. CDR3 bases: TGTGCCAGCAGTTTATACATGGGGGTGAGAGATACGCAGTATTTT.

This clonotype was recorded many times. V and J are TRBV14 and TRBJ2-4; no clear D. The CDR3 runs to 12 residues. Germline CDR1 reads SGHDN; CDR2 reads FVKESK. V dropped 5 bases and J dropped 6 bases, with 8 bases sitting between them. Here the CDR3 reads CASSSQLNIQYF. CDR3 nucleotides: TGTGCCAGCAGCTCCCAGTTAAACATTCAGTACTTC. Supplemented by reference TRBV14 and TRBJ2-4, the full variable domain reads EAGVTQFPSHSVIEKGQTVTLRCDPISGHDNLYWYRRVMGKEIKFLLHFVKESKQDESGMPNNRFLAERTGGTYSTLKVQPAELEDSGVYFCASSSQLNIQYFGAGTRLSVL.

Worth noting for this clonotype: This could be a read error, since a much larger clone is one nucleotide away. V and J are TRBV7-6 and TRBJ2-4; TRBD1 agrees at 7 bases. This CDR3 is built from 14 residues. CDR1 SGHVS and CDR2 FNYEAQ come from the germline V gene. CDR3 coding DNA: TGTACCAGCAGCCAACGACAGGGTTGGGACATTCAGTACTTC. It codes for CTSSQRQGWDIQYF. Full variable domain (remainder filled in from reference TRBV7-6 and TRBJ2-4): GAGVSQSPRYKVTKRGQDVALRCDPISGHVSLYWYRQALGQGPEFLTYFNYEAQQDKSGLPNDRFSAERPEGSISTLTIQRTEQRDSAMYRCTSSQRQGWDIQYFGAGTRLSVL.

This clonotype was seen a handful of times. Here the CDR3 DNA reads TGCAGTGCTAGTCTTCGCTTTAGCAATCAGCCCCAGCATTTT. Protein: CSASLRFSNQPQHF. The rearrangement joins TRBV20-1 to TRBJ1-5; D call uncertain. Germline assignment: CDR1 DFQATT and CDR2 SNEGSKA (reference sequence). V lost 3 bases, J lost 0 bases, and 9 bases lay in between. The CDR3 is 14 amino acids.

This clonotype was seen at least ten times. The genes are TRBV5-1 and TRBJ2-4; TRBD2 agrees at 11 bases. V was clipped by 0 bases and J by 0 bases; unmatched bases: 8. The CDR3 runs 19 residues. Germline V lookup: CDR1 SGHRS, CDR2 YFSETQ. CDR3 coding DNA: TGCGCCAGCAGCTTGGTTACTAGCGGGGGAAACCTAGCCAAAAACATTCAGTACTTC. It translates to CASSLVTSGGNLAKNIQYF.

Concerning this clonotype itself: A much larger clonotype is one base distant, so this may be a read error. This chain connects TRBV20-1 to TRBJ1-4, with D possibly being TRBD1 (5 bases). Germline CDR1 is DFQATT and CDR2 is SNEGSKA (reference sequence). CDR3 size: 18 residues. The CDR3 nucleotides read TGCAGTGCTCGACTCCGGGGGTCAGCCAGGGCAACTAGTGAAAAACTGTTTTTT. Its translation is CSARLRGSARATSEKLFF.

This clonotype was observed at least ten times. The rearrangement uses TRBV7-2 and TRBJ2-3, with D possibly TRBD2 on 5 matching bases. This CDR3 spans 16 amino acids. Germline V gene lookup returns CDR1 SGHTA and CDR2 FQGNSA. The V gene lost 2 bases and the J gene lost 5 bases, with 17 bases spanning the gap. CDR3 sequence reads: CASSLTLVLVGDTQYF. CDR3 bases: TGTGCCAGCAGCTTAACACTAGTTTTAGTGGGAGATACGCAGTATTTT.

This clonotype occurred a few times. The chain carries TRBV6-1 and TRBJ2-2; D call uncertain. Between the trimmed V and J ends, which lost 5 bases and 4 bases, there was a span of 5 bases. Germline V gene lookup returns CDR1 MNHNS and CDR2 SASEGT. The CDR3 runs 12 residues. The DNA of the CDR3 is TGTGCCAGCAGTCAACTCACCGGGGAGCTGTTTTTT. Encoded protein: CASSQLTGELFF.

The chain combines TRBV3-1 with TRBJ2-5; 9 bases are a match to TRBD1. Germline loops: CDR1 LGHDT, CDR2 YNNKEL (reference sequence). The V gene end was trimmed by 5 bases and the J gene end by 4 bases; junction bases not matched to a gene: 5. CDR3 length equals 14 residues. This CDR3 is CASSEGQGRETQYF. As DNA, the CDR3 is TGTGCCAGCAGCGAAGGACAGGGGCGAGAGACCCAGTACTTC.

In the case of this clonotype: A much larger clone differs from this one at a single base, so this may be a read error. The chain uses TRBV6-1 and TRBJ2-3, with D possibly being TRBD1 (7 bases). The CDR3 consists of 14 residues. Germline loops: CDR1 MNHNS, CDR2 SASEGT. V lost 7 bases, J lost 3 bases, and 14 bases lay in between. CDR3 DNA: TGTGCCAGCACGGGCAGGGGGAGGACAGATACGCAGTATTTT. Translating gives CASTGRGRTDTQYF.

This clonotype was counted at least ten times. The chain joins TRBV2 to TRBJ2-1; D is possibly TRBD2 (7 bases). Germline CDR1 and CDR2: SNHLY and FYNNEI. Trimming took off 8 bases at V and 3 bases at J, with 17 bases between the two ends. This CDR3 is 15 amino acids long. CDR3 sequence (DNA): TGTGCCAGCGATCAGGGGTGGGAGGGCTACAATGAGCAGTTCTTC. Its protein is CASDQGWEGYNEQFF.

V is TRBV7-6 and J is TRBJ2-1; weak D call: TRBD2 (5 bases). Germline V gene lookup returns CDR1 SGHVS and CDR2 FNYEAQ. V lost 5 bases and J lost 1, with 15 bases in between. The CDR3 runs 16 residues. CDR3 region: CASSARYSGSYNEQFF. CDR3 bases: TGTGCCAGCAGCGCCAGGTACTCGGGGTCCTACAATGAGCAGTTCTTC.

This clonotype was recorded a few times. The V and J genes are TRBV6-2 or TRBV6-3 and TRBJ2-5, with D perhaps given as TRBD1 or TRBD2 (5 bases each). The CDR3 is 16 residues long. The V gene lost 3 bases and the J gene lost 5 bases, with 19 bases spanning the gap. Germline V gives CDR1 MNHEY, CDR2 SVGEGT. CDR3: CASSYPRGLKRETQYF. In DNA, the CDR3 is TGTGCCAGCAGTTATCCTCGGGGCTTAAAGCGGGAGACCCAGTACTTC.

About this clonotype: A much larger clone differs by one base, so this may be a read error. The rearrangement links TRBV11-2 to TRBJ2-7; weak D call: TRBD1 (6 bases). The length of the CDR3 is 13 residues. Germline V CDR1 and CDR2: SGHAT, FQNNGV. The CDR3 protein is CAGRTQGLYEQYF. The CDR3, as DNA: TGTGCCGGCAGGACTCAGGGGCTCTACGAGCAGTACTTC.

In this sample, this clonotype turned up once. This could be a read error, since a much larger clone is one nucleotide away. The DNA of the CDR3 is TGTGCCAGCGGCCCACAGACAGGGCCGACTCAGCCCCAGCATTTT. Amino acids: CASGPQTGPTQPQHF. The V gene is TRBV27, the J gene TRBJ1-5; TRBD1 aligns across 7 bases. Germline-derived CDR1 and CDR2 are MNHEY and SMNVEV (reference sequence). This CDR3 has 15 amino acids. V dropped 8 bases and J dropped 6; count of bases not matched to a gene: 13.

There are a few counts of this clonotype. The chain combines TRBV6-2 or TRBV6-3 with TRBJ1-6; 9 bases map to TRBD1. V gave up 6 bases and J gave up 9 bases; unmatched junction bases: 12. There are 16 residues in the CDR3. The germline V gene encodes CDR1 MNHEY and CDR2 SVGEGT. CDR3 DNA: TGTGCCAGCAGCAACCGAGGACAGGGGATTTTTTCACCCCTCCACTTT. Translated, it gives CASSNRGQGIFSPLHF.

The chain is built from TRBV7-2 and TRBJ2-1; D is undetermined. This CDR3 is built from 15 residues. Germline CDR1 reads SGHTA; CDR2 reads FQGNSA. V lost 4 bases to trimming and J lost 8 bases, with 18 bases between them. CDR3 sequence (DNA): TGTGCCAGCAGCTCCTCTATTGGCCCCCGTTATGAGCAGTTCTTC. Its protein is CASSSSIGPRYEQFF.

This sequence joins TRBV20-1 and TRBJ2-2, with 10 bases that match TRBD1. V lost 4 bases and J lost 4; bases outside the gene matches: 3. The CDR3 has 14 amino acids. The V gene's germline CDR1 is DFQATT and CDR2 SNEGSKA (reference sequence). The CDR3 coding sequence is TGCAGTGCTAAGACAGGGGGCAGCACCGGGGAGCTGTTTTTT. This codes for CSAKTGGSTGELFF.

The CDR3 bases are TGCGCCAGCAGAGAGGAAGTTAACTATGGCTACACCTTC. This encodes CASREEVNYGYTF. This chain uses TRBV5-1 with TRBJ1-2; D remains unclear. V gave up 5 bases and J gave up 1 base, with 9 bases separating them. Germline V gene sequence: CDR1 SGHRS, CDR2 YFSETQ. The CDR3 runs 13 residues.

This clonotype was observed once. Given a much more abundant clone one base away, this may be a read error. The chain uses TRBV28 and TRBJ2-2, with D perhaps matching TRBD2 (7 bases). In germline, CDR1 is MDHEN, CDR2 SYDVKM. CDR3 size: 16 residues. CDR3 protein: CASSSPRGANTGEPFF. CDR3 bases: TGTGCCAGCAGTTCCCCCCGGGGGGCGAACACCGGGGAGCCGTTTTTT.

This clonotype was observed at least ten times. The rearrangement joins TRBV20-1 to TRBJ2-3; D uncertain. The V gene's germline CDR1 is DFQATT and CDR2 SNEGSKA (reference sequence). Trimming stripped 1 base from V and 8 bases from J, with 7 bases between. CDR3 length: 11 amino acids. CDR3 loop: CSARGSTTQYF. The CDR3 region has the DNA TGCAGTGCTAGAGGGAGTACTACGCAGTATTTT.

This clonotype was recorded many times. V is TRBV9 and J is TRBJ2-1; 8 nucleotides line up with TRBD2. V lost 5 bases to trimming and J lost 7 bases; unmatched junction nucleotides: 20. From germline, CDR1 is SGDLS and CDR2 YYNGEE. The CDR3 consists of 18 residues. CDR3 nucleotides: TGTGCCAGCAGTGACCACTTAGGGCGGGGGGCCCCTGGGAATGAGCAGTTCTTC. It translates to CASSDHLGRGAPGNEQFF.

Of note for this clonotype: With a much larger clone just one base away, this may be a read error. This chain's CDR3 is CATSRPGIVGYNEQFF. In DNA, the CDR3 is TGTGCCACCAGCAGGCCAGGGATAGTGGGCTACAATGAGCAGTTCTTC. The genes are TRBV15 and TRBJ2-1, with a possible D match to TRBD1 (5 bases). The CDR3 length is 16 residues. V gave up 3 bases and J gave up 3 bases, with 15 bases separating them. Germline V CDR1 and CDR2: LNHNV, YYDKDF (reference sequence). Looking up the rest from reference TRBV15 and TRBJ2-1 gives the full variable domain: DAMVIQNPRYQVTQFGKPVTLSCSQTLNHNVMYWYQQKSSQAPKLLFHYYDKDFNNEADTPDNFQSRRPNTSFCFLDIRSPGLGDTAMYLCATSRPGIVGYNEQFFGPGTRLTVL.

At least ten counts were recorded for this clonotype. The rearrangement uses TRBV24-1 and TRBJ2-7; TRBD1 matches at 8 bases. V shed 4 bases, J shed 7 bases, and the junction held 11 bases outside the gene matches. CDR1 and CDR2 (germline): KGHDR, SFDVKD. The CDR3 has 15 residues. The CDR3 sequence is CATSEARTGLGEQYF. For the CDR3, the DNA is TGTGCCACCAGTGAAGCAAGGACAGGGCTGGGTGAGCAGTACTTC.